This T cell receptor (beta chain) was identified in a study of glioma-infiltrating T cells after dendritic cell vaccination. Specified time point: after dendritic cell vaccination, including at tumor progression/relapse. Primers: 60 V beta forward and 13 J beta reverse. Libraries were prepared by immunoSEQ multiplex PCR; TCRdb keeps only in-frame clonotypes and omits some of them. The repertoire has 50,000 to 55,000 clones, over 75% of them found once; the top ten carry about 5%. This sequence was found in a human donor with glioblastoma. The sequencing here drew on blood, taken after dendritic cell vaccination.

Written as DNA, the CDR3 is TGTGCCAGCAGTGTTCCGGGACAGGGTCTTGAGACTGGTCAGCCCCAGCATTTT. The encoded protein is CASSVPGQGLETGQPQHF. The gene calls are TRBV6-4 and TRBJ1-5; 9 nucleotides match TRBD1. V shed 4 bases, J shed 6 bases, and the junction held 16 bases outside the gene matches. There are 18 residues in the CDR3. The germline V gene has CDR1 MRHNA and CDR2 SNTAGT.